This T cell receptor (beta chain) was sequenced during a study of CD8 T cells in ankylosing spondylitis. Study outcomes and limitations: Blood of patients with ankylosing spondylitis appeared to be characterized by a TCR beta motif of eight highly homologous variants.

This clonotype was detected only a few times. Its cognate antigen is unknown. The CDR3 covers 15 residues. V dropped 0 bases and J dropped 3; count of bases not matched to a gene: 7. From germline, CDR1 is DFQATT and CDR2 SNEGSKA (reference sequence). It was by quantitative 5'-RACE with molecular barcodes that TCR beta libraries were made. MiXCR, run by TCRdb on the 5' RACE reads, gives a single entry per CDR3 protein. Of under 250,000 distinct CDR3 sequences listed, approximately 7.6% were seen once; the top ten hold more than 4.5%. This sequence originates from a female donor with ankylosing spondylitis or in good health (not recorded which). Sequencing was done on a sample of blood, either unsorted or a sorted T cell fraction (not recorded which). This chain joins TRBV20-1 and TRBJ2-7; TRBD2 aligns across 8 bases. In DNA, the CDR3 is TGCAGTGCTAGAGATCCCGGTCTAGCGGGCTACGAGCAGTACTTC. Protein product: CSARDPGLAGYEQYF.